These 25 T cell receptor beta chains were all obtained from the same sample, sequenced in a study of blood T cell repertoires in COVID-19. The repertoire was sequenced with immunoSEQ multiplex PCR; TCRdb's copy has only in-frame clones and lacks some. The sample has some 82,000 clones; around 81% are singletons. The sequencing input was peripheral blood. These receptors were obtained from a man of 80 years or more with acute or convalescent COVID-19.

The chain carries TRBV29-1 and TRBJ2-5; a possible D gene is TRBD2 (5 bases). V shed 4 bases and J shed 1 base, with 7 bases lying between them. This CDR3 comprises 12 residues. Germline CDR1 reads SQVTM; CDR2 reads ANQGSEA. The CDR3 DNA sequence: TGCAGCGTTGCTAGCCCCCAAGAGACCCAGTACTTC. Protein sequence: CSVASPQETQYF.

V is TRBV18 and J is TRBJ2-3; unclear D gene. V lost 3 bases and J lost 4, with 8 bases in between. This CDR3 has 13 residues. CDR1 is KGHSH and CDR2 is LQKENI in the germline V gene. The CDR3 is CASSPDRADTQYF. The DNA for the CDR3 is TGTGCCAGCTCACCTGACCGGGCAGATACGCAGTATTTT.

This clone was seen only once. The rearrangement links TRBV30 to TRBJ2-1, with 7 nucleotides matching TRBD1. Germline CDR1 is GTSNPN and CDR2 is SVGIG (reference sequence). The junction had 7 bases not matched to a gene; V was cut back by 7 bases and J by 4 bases. CDR3 length: 13 amino acids. CDR3 region: CAFDRVFYNEQFF. The CDR3 nucleotides are TGTGCCTTTGACAGGGTTTTTTACAATGAGCAGTTCTTC.

The chain combines TRBV30 with TRBJ2-5, with 9 positions matching TRBD2. Germline CDR1 and CDR2: GTSNPN and SVGIG (reference sequence). The CDR3 consists of 14 residues. Trimming took 3 bases from V and 4 from J; bases not matched to a gene: 6. The CDR3 loop reads CAWREAGGRETQYF. CDR3 sequence (DNA): TGTGCCTGGAGAGAAGCGGGAGGTAGAGAGACCCAGTACTTC.

The rearrangement joins TRBV3-1 (or the pseudogene TRBV3-2) to TRBJ1-3, with D perhaps TRBD1 (6 bases). The V gene lost 4 bases and the J gene lost 4 bases, with 17 bases spanning the gap. This CDR3 is built from 16 residues. CDR1 and CDR2 (germline): LGHDT, YNNKEL (reference sequence). CDR3 residues: CASSPLPLQGGNTIYF. The CDR3 nucleotides are TGTGCCAGCAGCCCCCTGCCTTTACAGGGAGGAAACACCATATATTTT.

The sample holds a few counts of this clone. The rearrangement joins TRBV7-9 to TRBJ1-6; D call uncertain. Trimming removed 3 bases at V and 0 bases at J, with 3 bases between. This CDR3 comprises 14 residues. The V gene's germline CDR1 is SEHNR and CDR2 FQNEAQ (reference sequence). Here the CDR3 reads CASSFGSYNSPLHF. As DNA, the CDR3 is TGTGCCAGCAGCTTCGGCTCCTATAATTCACCCCTCCACTTT.

The rearrangement links TRBV19 to TRBJ2-1; the D gene is possibly TRBD1 (6 bases). Germline V gene data show CDR1 as LNHDA and CDR2 as SQIVND (reference sequence). CDR3 length: 16 residues. The V gene lost 3 bases and the J gene lost 4 bases, with 16 bases spanning the gap. Here the CDR3 DNA reads TGTGCCAGTAGTATGGACAGCCTGAGGCTTTACAATGAGCAGTTCTTC. It specifies CASSMDSLRLYNEQFF.

The chain carries TRBV7-9 and TRBJ1-6, with 7 bases fitting TRBD1. The V segment lost 0 bases and the J segment 7 bases; nucleotides outside the gene matches: 6. Germline assignment: CDR1 SEHNR and CDR2 FQNEAQ (reference sequence). This CDR3 contains 16 residues. CDR3 sequence reads: CASSLADRDRNSPLHF. The CDR3 DNA follows: TGTGCCAGCAGCTTAGCTGACCGGGACAGAAATTCACCCCTCCACTTT.

The CDR3 bases are TGTGCCAGCAGTTTGTTGGCGGGCGTGGAACAGGGTTCCTACAATGAGCAGTTCTTC. Translated: CASSLLAGVEQGSYNEQFF. This chain connects TRBV28 to TRBJ2-1, with D perhaps TRBD1 (6 bases). From germline, CDR1 is MDHEN and CDR2 SYDVKM. The CDR3 is 19 amino acids. V lost 3 bases and J 1 base, leaving 22 bases between the germline ends.

The CDR3 coding sequence is TGTGCCTGGAGTGTGGCCGGGACAGGGGGTAGTGGCTACACCTTC. This translates into CAWSVAGTGGSGYTF. V is TRBV30 and J is TRBJ1-2, with TRBD1 matching over 11 bases. Trimming removed 0 bases from V and 7 bases from J; junction bases left unmatched: 7. The germline gives CDR1 GTSNPN, CDR2 SVGIG (reference sequence). This CDR3 comprises 15 residues.

V gene TRBV28 combines with J gene TRBJ1-3; D is unclear. The CDR3 is made up of 14 amino acids. Trimming took 5 bases from V and 2 from J, leaving 10 bases between them. From germline, CDR1 is MDHEN and CDR2 SYDVKM. Here the CDR3 DNA reads TGTGCCAGCAGTGGCGGATTCCCTGGAAACACCATATATTTT. Its protein product is CASSGGFPGNTIYF.

This clone was recorded only once. The rearrangement links TRBV6-5 to TRBJ1-2; 7 bases fit TRBD1. The CDR3 has 15 residues. After removal of 6 bases from V and 0 bases from J, the junction contained 7 bases not matched to a gene. Germline V gene lookup returns CDR1 MNHEY and CDR2 SVGAGI. CDR3 sequence: CASRPWTGTNYGYTF. In nucleotides, the CDR3 is TGTGCCAGCAGACCCTGGACAGGAACTAACTATGGCTACACCTTC.

The V call is TRBV28, the J call TRBJ2-5; maybe TRBD1 (6 bases). Trimming removed 3 bases from V and 6 bases from J, with 14 bases in between. CDR1 and CDR2 (germline): MDHEN, SYDVKM. This CDR3 is 14 amino acids long. The CDR3 sequence: CASSFTGPVKTQYF. The CDR3 DNA sequence: TGTGCCAGCAGTTTTACAGGGCCGGTCAAGACCCAGTACTTC.

The chain joins TRBV20-1 to TRBJ1-1; unclear D gene. This CDR3 region has 15 residues. Trimming removed 3 bases from V and 1 base from J, with 15 bases in between. CDR1 is DFQATT and CDR2 is SNEGSKA in the germline V gene (reference sequence). CDR3 amino acids: CSASVWGEANTEAFF. CDR3 DNA sequence: TGCAGTGCTAGTGTCTGGGGAGAAGCGAACACTGAAGCTTTCTTT.

The chain carries TRBV3-1 (or the pseudogene TRBV3-2) and TRBJ1-1, with D uncertain. Germline lookup yields CDR1 LGHDT and CDR2 YNNKEL (reference sequence). Deletions cut 3 bases from V and 2 bases from J, with 10 bases between. This CDR3 is 14 amino acids long. This chain's CDR3 is CASSHFGRNTEAFF. DNA for the CDR3: TGTGCCAGCAGCCATTTTGGCAGAAACACTGAAGCTTTCTTT.

V is TRBV7-3 and J is TRBJ2-1; a weak D match, TRBD2 (8 bases). Trimming shortened V by 0 bases and J by 7 bases, and 16 bases separated the two germline ends. The CDR3 runs to 16 residues. The germline V gene encodes CDR1 SGHTA and CDR2 FQGTGA. The CDR3 sequence is CASSLTAVAGQNEQFF. The CDR3 DNA reads TGTGCCAGCAGCTTAACGGCGGTAGCGGGACAGAATGAGCAGTTCTTC.

V usage is TRBV24-1 and J usage is TRBJ2-1, with 11 bases that match TRBD2. This CDR3 has 15 residues. The germline gives CDR1 KGHDR, CDR2 SFDVKD. Trimming cost V 4 bases and J 7 bases; bases outside gene matches: 5. For the CDR3, the DNA is TGTGCCACCAGTGAGGGGACTAGCGGAAGGAATGAGCAGTTCTTC. Its protein is CATSEGTSGRNEQFF.

The J gene is TRBJ1-2, the V gene TRBV11-2; 7 bases match TRBD1. V dropped 1 base and J dropped 6; count of bases not matched to a gene: 8. The germline gives CDR1 SGHAT, CDR2 FQNNGV. The CDR3 spans 15 residues. The DNA for the CDR3 is TGTGCCAGCAGCTTAGTCGGGGACAGTTACAATGGCTACACCTTC. This codes for CASSLVGDSYNGYTF. Using reference TRBV11-2 and TRBJ1-2 for the parts outside the CDR3, the full variable domain is EAGVAQSPRYKIIEKRQSVAFWCNPISGHATLYWYQQILGQGPKLLIQFQNNGVVDDSQLPKDRFSAERLKGVDSTLKIQPAKLEDSAVYLCASSLVGDSYNGYTFGSGTRLTVV.

V and J are TRBV28 and TRBJ1-5; 7 bases fit TRBD1. Germline V lookup: CDR1 MDHEN, CDR2 SYDVKM. This CDR3 comprises 15 residues. Unmatched junction bases numbered 7, after V lost 2 bases and J lost 6 bases. This CDR3 reads CASSLGQGVGQPQHF. CDR3 DNA: TGTGCCAGCAGTTTAGGGCAGGGGGTAGGTCAGCCCCAGCATTTT.

This clone was detected once. J is TRBJ1-6 and V is TRBV4-2, with D perhaps TRBD1 (6 bases). Germline loops: CDR1 LGHNA, CDR2 YNFKEQ. V was clipped by 5 bases and J by 6 bases, with 17 bases between them. The CDR3 is made up of 16 amino acids. The CDR3 here is CASSARRQGSNSPLHF. Here the CDR3 DNA reads TGTGCCAGCAGCGCTCGACGGCAGGGGTCTAATTCACCCCTCCACTTT.

This sequence joins TRBV6-5 and TRBJ2-3; 9 bases align to TRBD2. CDR3 length equals 15 residues. V gave up 2 bases and J gave up 4 bases; unmatched junction bases: 4. Germline V lookup: CDR1 MNHEY, CDR2 SVGAGI. DNA for the CDR3: TGTGCCAGCAGTTACAGCGGGAGGCGGGCAGATACGCAGTATTTT. Translating gives CASSYSGRRADTQYF.

V gene TRBV9 combines with J gene TRBJ2-1, with D unresolved. CDR1 and CDR2 from the germline V gene are SGDLS and YYNGEE. Trimming cost V 0 bases and J 5 bases, with 6 bases left between them. This CDR3 contains 13 residues. Here the CDR3 reads CASSVGTDNEQFF. As DNA, the CDR3 is TGTGCCAGCAGCGTAGGAACAGACAATGAGCAGTTCTTC.

This clone has a single count. This chain uses TRBV28 with TRBJ2-4; 7 positions match TRBD2. In germline, CDR1 is MDHEN, CDR2 SYDVKM. The CDR3 sequence is 14 residues long. With V trimmed by 3 bases and J by 2 bases, 1 base remained unmatched. In DNA form, the CDR3 reads TGTGCCAGCAGTTTCGGGGGGTCCAAAAACATTCAGTACTTC. Protein sequence: CASSFGGSKNIQYF.

This rearrangement joins TRBV18 to TRBJ2-7; perhaps TRBD1 as D (6 bases). This CDR3 comprises 15 residues. In germline, CDR1 is KGHSH, CDR2 LQKENI. Between the trimmed V and J ends, which lost 4 bases and 0 bases, there was a span of 13 bases. The CDR3 DNA reads TGTGCCAGCTCACAATCAGGGGCGAGCTCCTACGAGCAGTACTTC. Translation: CASSQSGASSYEQYF.

The chain employs TRBV10-3 and TRBJ2-3; the match to TRBD2 covers 9 bases. Trimming cost V 4 bases and J 4 bases; bases outside gene matches: 3. This CDR3 is 14 amino acids long. Per germline, CDR1 ENHRY and CDR2 SYGVKD. CDR3 in amino acids: CAISAGGRADTQYF. In nucleotides, the CDR3 is TGTGCCATCAGTGCGGGCGGGAGGGCAGATACGCAGTATTTT.